The next 26 T cell receptor beta chains were all read from a single sample in a study of post-analysis software for immune sequencing data. Study outcomes and limitations: Higher frequency in patients than in controls was seen for several TRBV segments, with TRBV5-6, TRBV5-1 and TRBV20-1 among them.

Libraries were made from TCR beta cDNA, and they carried unique molecular identifiers. TCRdb analysed the PCR reads with MiXCR anew, one entry per CDR3 protein. The sample gives approximately 440,000 distinct CDR3 sequences, around 40% of which show up once; about 12% is in the top ten. The antigens for these receptors are not known. Specimen: blood. Receptors originate from a girl between 10 and 17 years old with multiple sclerosis.

This chain uses TRBV5-4 with TRBJ2-1, with D perhaps being TRBD1 or TRBD2 (5 bases each). Germline CDR1 is SGHNT and CDR2 is YYREEE (reference sequence). There are 15 residues in the CDR3. Trimming pared 3 bases from V and 5 bases from J, leaving 15 bases between. In nucleotides, the CDR3 is TGTGCCAGCAGCTCGGGGACGAACGGAAACAATGAGCAGTTCTTC. Translating it yields CASSSGTNGNNEQFF.

As DNA, the CDR3 is TGTGCCAGCAGCTACGGACAGGGGTTTGGCTACACCTTC. This gives the protein CASSYGQGFGYTF. V is TRBV7-9 and J is TRBJ1-2; 9 bases line up with TRBD1. V was pared by 4 bases and J by 7 bases, with 4 bases of the junction left unmatched. CDR1 and CDR2 (germline): SEHNR, FQNEAQ (reference sequence). CDR3 length: 13 amino acids.

CDR3 loop: CASSSTGAISYEQYF. Here the CDR3 DNA reads TGTGCCAGCAGTTCGACAGGGGCGATCTCCTACGAGCAGTACTTC. The chain combines TRBV28 with TRBJ2-7, with TRBD1 matching 8 bases. The CDR3 contains 15 residues. Germline lookup yields CDR1 MDHEN and CDR2 SYDVKM. V trimming: 4 bases; J trimming: 0 bases; junction bases outside the gene matches: 5.

In this sample, this clonotype turned up a few times. The chain is built from TRBV5-1 and TRBJ1-2; 11 positions agree with TRBD1. The CDR3 contains 15 residues. Germline CDR1 and CDR2: SGHRS and YFSETQ. Trimming cost V 5 bases and J 4 bases; bases outside gene matches: 7. The CDR3 reads CASSSGQGAIYGYTF. The DNA of the CDR3 is TGCGCCAGCAGTTCCGGACAGGGGGCAATCTATGGCTACACCTTC. Using reference TRBV5-1 and TRBJ1-2 for the parts outside the CDR3, the full variable domain is KAGVTQTPRYLIKTRGQQVTLSCSPISGHRSVSWYQQTPGQGLQFLFEYFSETQRNKGNFPGRFSGRQFSNSRSEMNVSTLELGDSALYLCASSSGQGAIYGYTFGSGTRLTVV.

About this clonotype: A much bigger clone sits one base away, suggesting this may be a read error. This chain uses TRBV5-1 with TRBJ2-7; maybe TRBD1 (6 bases). The germline V gene encodes CDR1 SGHRS and CDR2 YFSETQ. V lost 1 base and J lost 6, with 14 bases in between. CDR3 length: 14 residues. The CDR3 here is CASSLRDKGREQYF. The CDR3 DNA reads TGCGCCAGCAGCTTGAGGGACAAGGGGCGCGAGCAGTACTTC.

The rearrangement links TRBV29-1 to TRBJ2-1; a possible D gene is TRBD1 (5 bases). The CDR3 has 11 amino acids. Germline values: CDR1 SQVTM, CDR2 ANQGSEA. V was pared by 6 bases and J by 7 bases, with 10 bases between. This CDR3 reads CSVRRQNEQFF. The DNA of the CDR3 is TGCAGCGTGAGGAGACAGAATGAGCAGTTCTTC.

The chain recombines TRBV7-9 with TRBJ2-5; 8 bases map to TRBD1. Gene TRBJ2-7 matches the end of the DNA better, so the J call may be wrong. CDR3 size: 13 residues. CDR1 SEHNR and CDR2 FQNEAQ come from the germline V gene (reference sequence). The CDR3 here is CASSLGQADEQYF. CDR3 nucleotides: TGTGCCAGCAGCTTGGGACAGGCCGACGAGCAGTACTTC.

V and J are TRBV6-6 and TRBJ2-7; a possible D gene is TRBD1 (6 bases). This CDR3 is 16 amino acids long. Trimming removed 5 bases at V and 6 bases at J, with 23 bases between. The germline CDR1 and CDR2 sequences are MNHNY and SVGAGI (reference sequence). The CDR3 DNA is TGTGCCAGCAGTCAAACCTTACTAGGGGGTGGAGCCGAGCAGTACTTC. Encoded protein: CASSQTLLGGGAEQYF.

The chain uses TRBV5-5 and TRBJ2-7; D gene ambiguous. The CDR3 contains 14 residues. Deletions cut 0 bases from V and 1 base from J, with 8 bases between. Germline V gene lookup returns CDR1 SGHKS and CDR2 YYEKEE (reference sequence). CDR3 loop: CASSLEAISYEQYF. The CDR3 DNA reads as TGTGCCAGCAGCTTGGAAGCGATTTCCTACGAGCAGTACTTC.

The rearrangement joins TRBV29-1 to TRBJ2-1, with 10 bases that match TRBD1. CDR1 and CDR2 from the germline V gene are SQVTM and ANQGSEA. The CDR3 spans 16 residues. Germline trimming cut 0 bases from V and 4 bases from J; bases unmatched to any gene: 6. DNA for the CDR3: TGCAGCGTTGAAGATCCGGACAGGGGGGAGTACAATGAGCAGTTCTTC. Translation: CSVEDPDRGEYNEQFF.

The sample holds one count of this clonotype. Since the CDR3 does not end with the conserved phenylalanine or tryptophan, this likely comes from a read error. The J gene is TRBJ2-3, the V gene TRBV28; tentatively, D is TRBD2 (5 bases). Germline-derived CDR1 and CDR2 are MDHEN and SYDVKM. The CDR3 extends over 11 amino acids. The ends were cut back, 5 bases at V and 11 bases at J, with 11 bases in the middle. The CDR3, as DNA: TGTGCCAGCAGTCTAGAAAGCGGGCAGTATTTG. Translated, it gives CASSLESGQYL.

This clonotype has a handful of counts. A much larger clone differs by one base, so this may be a read error. The chain joins TRBV10-3 to TRBJ2-7; D remains ambiguous. V was pared by 2 bases and J by 2 bases, with 10 bases between. In germline, CDR1 is ENHRY, CDR2 SYGVKD. The CDR3 extends over 14 amino acids. CDR3 sequence: CAISEPWAAYEQYF. CDR3 nucleotides: TGTGCCATCAGTGAGCCCTGGGCGGCCTACGAGCAGTACTTC.

This clonotype was seen a handful of times. This CDR3 is CASSQGLEWNEQFF. In DNA, the CDR3 is TGTGCCAGCAGTCAGGGGCTAGAGTGGAATGAGCAGTTCTTC. The chain employs TRBV12-3 or TRBV12-4 and TRBJ2-1; tentatively, D is TRBD1 (6 bases). V was trimmed by 5 bases and J by 7 bases, leaving 15 bases between them. The CDR3 consists of 14 residues.

The CDR3 DNA sequence: TGTGCCACCGGGGGCCTCGTACAGGGGTACAATGAGCAGTTCTTC. Residues: CATGGLVQGYNEQFF. V and J are TRBV15 and TRBJ2-1; 7 bases map to TRBD1. V gave up 8 bases and J gave up 4 bases; unmatched junction bases: 11. The CDR3 spans 15 residues. Germline CDR1 is LNHNV and CDR2 is YYDKDF (reference sequence).

Only a few counts were recorded for this clonotype. V is TRBV29-1 and J is TRBJ2-7; D is perhaps TRBD1 (6 bases). This CDR3 has 15 residues. Between the trimmed V and J ends, which lost 4 bases and 4 bases, there was a span of 20 bases. Germline CDR1 SQVTM, CDR2 ANQGSEA. CDR3 DNA: TGCAGCGTTGGATCACTCCGGGACACTAGATACGAGCAGTACTTC. Its protein is CSVGSLRDTRYEQYF.

The rearrangement links TRBV2 to TRBJ1-5; a possible D gene is TRBD1 (6 bases). Per the germline V gene, CDR1 is SNHLY and CDR2 is FYNNEI. V was clipped by 8 bases and J by 6 bases, with 14 bases between them. The CDR3 totals 13 residues. The CDR3 nucleotides are TGTGCCAGCGATGGCGGGGGGCGTCAGCCCCAGCATTTT. Protein sequence: CASDGGGRQPQHF.

The chain recombines TRBV28 with TRBJ2-7; a weak D match, TRBD2 (7 bases). The CDR3 spans 15 residues. V was trimmed by 3 bases and J by 2 bases, leaving 14 bases between them. In germline, CDR1 is MDHEN, CDR2 SYDVKM. In DNA, the CDR3 is TGTGCCAGCAGTTTGGGGGGGACACCTACCTACGAGCAGTACTTC. Amino acid sequence: CASSLGGTPTYEQYF.

This clonotype has just a few counts. The V gene is TRBV4-1, the J gene TRBJ2-1; D is possibly TRBD2 (6 bases). The CDR3 is 18 residues long. Germline CDR1 and CDR2: MGHRA and YSYEKL. V lost 0 bases, J lost 3 bases, and 18 bases lay in between. CDR3 DNA: TGCGCCAGCAGCCAAGATATGAGCGATCCTAGCGACTACAATGAGCAGTTCTTC. Translating it yields CASSQDMSDPSDYNEQFF.

This chain joins TRBV2 and TRBJ2-3, with 10 nucleotides matching TRBD2. The trim removed 9 bases at V and 3 bases at J, leaving 9 bases unmatched. The CDR3 totals 15 residues. Germline V CDR1 and CDR2: SNHLY, FYNNEI. Here the CDR3 DNA reads TGTGCCAGGGGGGGACTAGCGCCCGAGACAGATACGCAGTATTTT. It is translated as CARGGLAPETDTQYF.

The V gene is TRBV28, the J gene TRBJ1-2; D is perhaps TRBD1 (5 bases). Germline CDR1 is MDHEN and CDR2 is SYDVKM. The CDR3 consists of 15 residues. V shed 2 bases and J shed 2 bases, with 12 bases lying between them. CDR3 sequence: CASSLPHGGNYGYTF. The CDR3 bases are TGTGCCAGCAGTTTACCCCACGGGGGGAACTATGGCTACACCTTC.

This clonotype was found a few times. The chain has TRBV20-1 and TRBJ2-7; TRBD2 might be the D (5 bases). V was pared by 6 bases and J by 4 bases, with 19 bases between. In germline, CDR1 is DFQATT, CDR2 SNEGSKA (reference sequence). The CDR3 is 14 amino acids. The CDR3 region has the DNA TGCAGTGCGTCCGGAGCTACTAGATCATACGAGCAGTACTTC. It codes for CSASGATRSYEQYF.

The rearrangement links TRBV28 to TRBJ1-1; no firm D call. V shed 4 bases and J shed 1 base, with 13 bases lying between them. CDR3 length: 15 residues. Germline V gene sequence: CDR1 MDHEN, CDR2 SYDVKM. In nucleotides, the CDR3 is TGTGCCAGCAGTTATCGAAGAATCTCGAACACTGAAGCTTTCTTT. Protein sequence: CASSYRRISNTEAFF.

The J gene is TRBJ2-5, the V gene TRBV29-1, with D possibly TRBD2 on 5 matching bases. Germline V gene data show CDR1 as SQVTM and CDR2 as ANQGSEA. V dropped 4 bases and J dropped 11 bases, with 17 bases sitting between them. The CDR3 totals 12 residues. CDR3 sequence (DNA): TGCAGCGTTGTTCGTAGGACCGGGGAGCAGTACTTC. This translates into CSVVRRTGEQYF. The full variable domain, rest sourced from reference TRBV29-1 and TRBJ2-5, is SAVISQKPSRDICQRGTSLTIQCQVDSQVTMMFWYRQQPGQSLTLIATANQGSEATYESGFVIDKFPISRPNLTFSTLTVSNMSPEDSSIYLCSVVRRTGEQYFGPGTRLLVL.

This clonotype has just a few counts. The rearrangement uses TRBV6-4 and TRBJ2-3; D might be TRBD1 or TRBD2, each matching 5 bases. V lost 3 bases and J lost 4, with 26 bases in between. The germline CDR1 and CDR2 sequences are MRHNA and SNTAGT. The CDR3 is made up of 19 amino acids. The DNA for the CDR3 is TGTGCCAGCAGTGAGAGCATATCGTGGGGGAAAGGCCCAGCAGATACGCAGTATTTT. Encoded protein: CASSESISWGKGPADTQYF.

V and J are TRBV29-1 and TRBJ2-1; possibly TRBD1 or TRBD2 for D (5 bases each). CDR1 and CDR2 from the germline V gene are SQVTM and ANQGSEA. The CDR3 totals 10 residues. V was clipped by 6 bases and J by 15 bases, with 15 bases between them. CDR3 residues: CSVGTVDWFF. CDR3 coding DNA: TGCAGCGTGGGGACGGTGGATTGGTTCTTC.

This clonotype was counted a few times. CDR3 nucleotides: TGTGCCAGCACGAAGCGGGAATCCCCCTACAATGAGCAGTTCTTC. Translation: CASTKRESPYNEQFF. The V gene is TRBV2, the J gene TRBJ2-1; 7 nucleotides match TRBD2. The CDR3 contains 15 residues. V was clipped by 7 bases and J by 2 bases; unmatched bases: 8. Germline values: CDR1 SNHLY, CDR2 FYNNEI.